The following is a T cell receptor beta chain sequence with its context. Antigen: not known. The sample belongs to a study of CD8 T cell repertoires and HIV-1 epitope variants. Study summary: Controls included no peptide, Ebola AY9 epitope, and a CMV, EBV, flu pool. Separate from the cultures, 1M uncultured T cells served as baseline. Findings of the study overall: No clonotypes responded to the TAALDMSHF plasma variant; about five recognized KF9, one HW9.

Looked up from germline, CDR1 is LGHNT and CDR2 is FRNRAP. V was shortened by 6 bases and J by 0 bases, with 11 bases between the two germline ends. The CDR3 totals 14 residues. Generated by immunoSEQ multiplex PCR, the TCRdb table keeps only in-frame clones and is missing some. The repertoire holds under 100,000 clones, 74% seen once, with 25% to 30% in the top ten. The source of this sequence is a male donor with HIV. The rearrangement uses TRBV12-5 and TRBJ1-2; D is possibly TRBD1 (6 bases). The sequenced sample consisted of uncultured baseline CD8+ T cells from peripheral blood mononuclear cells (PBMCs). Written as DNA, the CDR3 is TGTGCTAGTGGGCCGGGGGCCGCTAACTATGGCTACACCTTC. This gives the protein CASGPGAANYGYTF.